One sample yielded the 15 T cell receptor beta chains listed below, sequenced in a study of shared clonotypes between healthy human individuals. Clones were read by immunoSEQ multiplex PCR, and TCRdb kept only the in-frame ones, dropping some. The sample holds approximately 600,000 clones, approximately 95% seen once. Naive CD8 populations comprised CD45RO-negative cells positively selected for CCR7, excluding terminally differentiated effector memory CD45RA+ cells. Material for sequencing was naive CD8+ T cells sorted from blood. The receptor set was obtained from a woman younger than 45 in good health.

The chain is built from TRBV27 and TRBJ1-1, with D unresolved. CDR1 is MNHEY and CDR2 is SMNVEV in the germline V gene (reference sequence). Trimming shortened V by 2 bases and J by 4 bases, and 8 bases separated the two germline ends. The CDR3 covers 13 residues. This chain's CDR3 is CASSLIGVTEAFF. Here the CDR3 DNA reads TGTGCCAGCAGTTTAATCGGGGTCACTGAAGCTTTCTTT.

The rearrangement joins TRBV2 to TRBJ1-1; D remains ambiguous. CDR1 is SNHLY and CDR2 is FYNNEI in the germline V gene. This CDR3 is built from 11 residues. Trimming removed 5 bases from V and 12 bases from J, with 13 bases in between. CDR3: CASSFYGETFF. CDR3 bases: TGTGCCAGCAGTTTCTACGGGGAGACTTTCTTT.

V is TRBV27 and J is TRBJ2-7; TRBD2 is a possible D gene (7 bases). The germline gives CDR1 MNHEY, CDR2 SMNVEV (reference sequence). The CDR3 consists of 16 residues. The V end lost 5 bases, the J end lost 1 base, and 18 bases lay between the germline ends. The CDR3 DNA sequence: TGTGCCAGCAGTCCGTCCGTCGGGGGGCTTTCCTACGAGCAGTACTTC. This gives the protein CASSPSVGGLSYEQYF.

J is TRBJ2-3 and V is TRBV4-1, with D tentatively TRBD1 or TRBD2 (5 bases each). CDR1 and CDR2 (germline): MGHRA, YSYEKL. The CDR3 sequence is 15 residues long. V lost 2 bases and J lost 1, with 10 bases in between. The CDR3 region has the DNA TGCGCCAGCAGCCAATCCGGGACCCGCACAGATACGCAGTATTTT. Its translation: CASSQSGTRTDTQYF.

V and J are TRBV25-1 and TRBJ2-2, with 7 positions matching TRBD2. Trimming took 3 bases from V and 7 from J; bases not matched to a gene: 14. This CDR3 contains 17 residues. Germline CDR1 is MGHDK and CDR2 is SYGVNS. As DNA, the CDR3 is TGTGCCAGCAGTGACCCACGGACTAGTTCGAGGGTCGGGGAGCTGTTTTTT. Residues: CASSDPRTSSRVGELFF.

V is TRBV27 and J is TRBJ2-5; TRBD1 aligns across 8 bases. Unmatched junction bases numbered 4, after V lost 6 bases and J lost 4 bases. The germline CDR1 and CDR2 sequences are MNHEY and SMNVEV (reference sequence). The CDR3 loop spans 13 amino acids. CDR3 DNA sequence: TGTGCCAGCAGCCCGGACAGGGCAGAGACCCAGTACTTC. Translating gives CASSPDRAETQYF.

This chain uses TRBV28 with TRBJ2-7; possible D gene TRBD1, 5 bases. With 4 bases removed from V and 0 bases from J, the gap between germline ends came to 22 bases. Germline V gene sequence: CDR1 MDHEN, CDR2 SYDVKM. The CDR3 is 18 amino acids. The CDR3 sequence is CASSSGWISLSLSYEQYF. The CDR3 DNA sequence: TGTGCCAGCAGTTCAGGGTGGATCTCTCTGAGCCTCTCCTACGAGCAGTACTTC.

This sequence joins TRBV28 and TRBJ2-7; 11 bases are a match to TRBD2. CDR1 and CDR2 (germline): MDHEN, SYDVKM. The CDR3 has 14 residues. After removal of 6 bases from V and 4 bases from J, the junction contained 5 bases not matched to a gene. The CDR3 sequence is CASRLAGVIYEQYF. DNA of the CDR3: TGTGCCAGCAGACTAGCGGGAGTCATTTACGAGCAGTACTTC.

The chain joins TRBV9 to TRBJ2-1; 12 positions agree with TRBD2. This CDR3 contains 17 residues. The germline CDR1 and CDR2 sequences are SGDLS and YYNGEE. V was clipped by 0 bases and J by 5 bases; unmatched bases: 6. CDR3 coding DNA: TGTGCCAGCAGCGTAGATCGGACTAGCGGGGCAGACAATGAGCAGTTCTTC. Translating gives CASSVDRTSGADNEQFF.

The chain uses TRBV7-9 and TRBJ2-5, with D unclear. Looked up from germline, CDR1 is SEHNR and CDR2 is FQNEAQ (reference sequence). V lost 4 bases and J 5 bases, leaving 17 bases between the germline ends. The CDR3 totals 15 residues. CDR3 in amino acids: CASSSAELGWETQYF. In nucleotides, the CDR3 is TGTGCCAGCAGCTCCGCCGAGTTGGGGTGGGAGACCCAGTACTTC.

This clone was seen just once. Other DNA sequences in the same sample also yield this CDR3. The chain uses TRBV27 and TRBJ2-5, with 8 bases aligning to TRBD2. V dropped 3 bases and J dropped 4; count of bases not matched to a gene: 7. CDR1 and CDR2 (germline): MNHEY, SMNVEV (reference sequence). The CDR3 sequence is 15 residues long. The CDR3, as DNA: TGTGCCAGCAGTTTTGGGACGGGAGGGCGAGAGACCCAGTACTTC. It yields the protein CASSFGTGGRETQYF.

The gene calls are TRBV25-1 and TRBJ1-1; D unclear. V lost 4 bases and J lost 7, with 7 bases in between. Germline-derived CDR1 and CDR2 are MGHDK and SYGVNS. The CDR3 runs 11 residues. The CDR3 reads CASSAVFEAFF. CDR3 nucleotides: TGTGCCAGCAGTGCGGTTTTTGAAGCTTTCTTT. The whole variable domain, remainder taken from reference TRBV25-1 and TRBJ1-1, is EADIYQTPRYLVIGTGKKITLECSQTMGHDKMYWYQQDPGMELHLIHYSYGVNSTEKGDLSSESTVSRIRTEHFPLTLESARPSHTSQYLCASSAVFEAFFGQGTRLTVV.

This chain joins TRBV5-1 and TRBJ2-7; D unresolved. The germline V gene encodes CDR1 SGHRS and CDR2 YFSETQ. The CDR3 is 14 amino acids. V dropped 0 bases and J dropped 2 bases, with 9 bases sitting between them. The CDR3 protein is CASSLESRAYEQYF. The CDR3 nucleotides are TGCGCCAGCAGCTTGGAGTCCAGAGCCTACGAGCAGTACTTC.

The rearrangement links TRBV5-5 to TRBJ2-7; no clear D. CDR1 is SGHKS, CDR2 YYEKEE, per germline (reference sequence). The V and J ends lost 4 bases and 3 bases respectively, with 14 bases between them. The CDR3 length is 14 residues. Here the CDR3 DNA reads TGTGCCAGCAGCCAGAGGACGGAGTACTACGAGCAGTACTTC. It yields the protein CASSQRTEYYEQYF.

The chain has TRBV5-1 and TRBJ2-7; 7 bases line up with TRBD1. CDR1 SGHRS and CDR2 YFSETQ come from the germline V gene. Trimming cost V 0 bases and J 3 bases; bases outside gene matches: 3. The length of the CDR3 is 14 residues. CDR3 DNA sequence: TGCGCCAGCAGCTTGGAGTCAGGGGGCTACGAGCAGTACTTC. Encoded protein: CASSLESGGYEQYF.